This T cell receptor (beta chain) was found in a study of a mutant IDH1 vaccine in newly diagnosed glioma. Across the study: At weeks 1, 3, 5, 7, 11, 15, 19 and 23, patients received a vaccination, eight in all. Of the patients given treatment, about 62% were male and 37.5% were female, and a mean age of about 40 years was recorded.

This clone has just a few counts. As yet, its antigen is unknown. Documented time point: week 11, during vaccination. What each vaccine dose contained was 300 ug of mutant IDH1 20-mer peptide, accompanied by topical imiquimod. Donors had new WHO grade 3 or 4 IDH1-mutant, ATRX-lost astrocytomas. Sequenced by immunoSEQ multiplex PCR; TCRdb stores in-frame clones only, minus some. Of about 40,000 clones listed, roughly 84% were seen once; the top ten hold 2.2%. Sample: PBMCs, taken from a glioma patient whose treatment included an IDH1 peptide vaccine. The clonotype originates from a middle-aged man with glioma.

CDR3 nucleotide sequence: TGTGCCAGCAGATTCGGGACAAATGAGCAGTACTTC. As protein: CASRFGTNEQYF. The V gene is TRBV2, the J gene TRBJ2-7, with a tentative D call TRBD1 (6 bases). Germline V gene sequence: CDR1 SNHLY, CDR2 FYNNEI. Between the trimmed V and J ends, which lost 6 bases and 7 bases, there was a span of 13 bases. The CDR3 is made up of 12 amino acids.